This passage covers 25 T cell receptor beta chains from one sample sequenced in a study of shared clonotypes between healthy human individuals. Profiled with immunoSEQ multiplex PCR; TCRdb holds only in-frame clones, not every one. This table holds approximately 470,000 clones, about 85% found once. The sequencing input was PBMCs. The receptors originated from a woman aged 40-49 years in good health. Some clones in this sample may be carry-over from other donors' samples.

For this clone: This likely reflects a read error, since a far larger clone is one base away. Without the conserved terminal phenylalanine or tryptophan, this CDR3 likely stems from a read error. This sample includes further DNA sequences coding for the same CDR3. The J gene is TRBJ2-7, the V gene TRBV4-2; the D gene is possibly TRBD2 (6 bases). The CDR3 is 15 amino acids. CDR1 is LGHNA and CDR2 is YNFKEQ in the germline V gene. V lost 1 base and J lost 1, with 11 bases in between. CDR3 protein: CASSQGQDYSYEQYL. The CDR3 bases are TGTGCCAGCAGCCAAGGTCAGGACTATTCCTACGAGCAGTACCTC.

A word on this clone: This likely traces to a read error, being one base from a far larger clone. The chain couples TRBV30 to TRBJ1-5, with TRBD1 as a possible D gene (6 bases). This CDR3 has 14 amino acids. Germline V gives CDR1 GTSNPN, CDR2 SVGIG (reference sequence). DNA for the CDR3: TGTGCCTGGAGTAAAGGCGGGGGCAATCAGCTCCAGCATTTT. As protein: CAWSKGGGNQLQHF.

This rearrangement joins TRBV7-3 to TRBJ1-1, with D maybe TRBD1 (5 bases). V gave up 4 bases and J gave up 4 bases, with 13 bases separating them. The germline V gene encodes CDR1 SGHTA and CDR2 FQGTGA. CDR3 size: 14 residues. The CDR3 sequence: CASSSGYGGTEAFF. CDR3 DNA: TGTGCCAGCAGCTCCGGGTACGGGGGCACTGAAGCTTTCTTT.

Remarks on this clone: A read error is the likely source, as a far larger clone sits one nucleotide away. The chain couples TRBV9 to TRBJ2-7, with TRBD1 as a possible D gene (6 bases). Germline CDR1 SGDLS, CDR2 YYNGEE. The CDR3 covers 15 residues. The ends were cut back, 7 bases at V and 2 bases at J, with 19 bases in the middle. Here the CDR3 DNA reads TGTGCCAGCGGCGCCCAACAGGGACCAACCTACGAGCAGTACTTC. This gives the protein CASGAQQGPTYEQYF.

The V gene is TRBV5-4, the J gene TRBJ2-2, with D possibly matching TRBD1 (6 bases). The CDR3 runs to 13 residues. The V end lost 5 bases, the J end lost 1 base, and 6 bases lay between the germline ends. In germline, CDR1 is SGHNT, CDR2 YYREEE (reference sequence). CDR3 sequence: CASRGQNTGELFF. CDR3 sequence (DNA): TGTGCCAGCAGGGGACAGAACACCGGGGAGCTGTTTTTT.

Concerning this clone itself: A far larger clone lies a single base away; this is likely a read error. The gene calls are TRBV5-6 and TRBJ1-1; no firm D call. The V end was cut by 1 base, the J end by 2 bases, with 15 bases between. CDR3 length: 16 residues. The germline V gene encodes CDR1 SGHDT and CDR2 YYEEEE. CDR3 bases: TGTGCCAGCAGCTTGTCGACAAGCCGGTGTAACACTGAAGCTTTCTTT. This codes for CASSLSTSRCNTEAFF.

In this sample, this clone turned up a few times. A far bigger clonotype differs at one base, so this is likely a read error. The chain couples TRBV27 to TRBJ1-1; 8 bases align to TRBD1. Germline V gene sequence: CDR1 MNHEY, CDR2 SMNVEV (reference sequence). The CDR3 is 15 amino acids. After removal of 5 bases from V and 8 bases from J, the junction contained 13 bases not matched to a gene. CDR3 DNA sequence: TGTGCCAGCAGTCCGGGGACAGGCCGGCCCATAGAAGCTTTCTTT. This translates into CASSPGTGRPIEAFF.

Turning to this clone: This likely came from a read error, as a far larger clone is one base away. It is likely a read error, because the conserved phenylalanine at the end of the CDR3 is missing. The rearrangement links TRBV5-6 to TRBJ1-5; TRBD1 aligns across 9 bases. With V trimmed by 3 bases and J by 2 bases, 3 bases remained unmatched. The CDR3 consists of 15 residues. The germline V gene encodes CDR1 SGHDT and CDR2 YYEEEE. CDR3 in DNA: TGTGCCAGCAGCTCGGGACAGGGTGGCAATCAGCCCCAGCATTCT. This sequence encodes CASSSGQGGNQPQHS.

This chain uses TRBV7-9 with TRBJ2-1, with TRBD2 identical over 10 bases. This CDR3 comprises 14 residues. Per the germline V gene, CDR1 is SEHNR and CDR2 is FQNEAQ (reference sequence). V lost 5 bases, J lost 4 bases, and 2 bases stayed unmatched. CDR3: CASSHSGGYNEQFF. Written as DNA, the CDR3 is TGTGCCAGCAGCCATAGCGGGGGGTACAATGAGCAGTTCTTC.

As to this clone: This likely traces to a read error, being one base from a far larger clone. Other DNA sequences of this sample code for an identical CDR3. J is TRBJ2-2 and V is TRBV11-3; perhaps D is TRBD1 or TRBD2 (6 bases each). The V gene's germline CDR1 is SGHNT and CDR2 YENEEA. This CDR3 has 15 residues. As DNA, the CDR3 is TGTGCCAGCAGCTTCGGGACCACTGCTAGGGGGGAGCTGTTCTTT. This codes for CASSFGTTARGELFF.

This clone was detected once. CDR3 sequence (DNA): TGTGCCTGGAGTGTGGGAACTGGGGCCAACGTCCTGACTTTC. Translated, it gives CAWSVGTGANVLTF. This chain links TRBV30 with TRBJ2-6; D unclear. The CDR3 is 14 residues long. V was pared by 0 bases and J by 2 bases, with 5 bases between. Germline CDR1 reads GTSNPN; CDR2 reads SVGIG (reference sequence).

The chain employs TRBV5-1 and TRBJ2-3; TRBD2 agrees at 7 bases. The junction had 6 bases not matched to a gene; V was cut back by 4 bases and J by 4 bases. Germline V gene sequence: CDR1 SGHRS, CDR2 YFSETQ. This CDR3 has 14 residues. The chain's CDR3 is CASSMGLRSDTQYF. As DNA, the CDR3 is TGCGCCAGCAGCATGGGACTACGATCAGATACGCAGTATTTT.

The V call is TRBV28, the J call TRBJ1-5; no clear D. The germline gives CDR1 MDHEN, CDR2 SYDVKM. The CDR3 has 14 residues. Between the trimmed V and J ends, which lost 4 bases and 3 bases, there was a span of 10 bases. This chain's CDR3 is CASSWYGNNQPQHF. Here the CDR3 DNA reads TGTGCCAGCAGTTGGTACGGCAACAATCAGCCCCAGCATTTT. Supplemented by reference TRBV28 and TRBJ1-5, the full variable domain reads DVKVTQSSRYLVKRTGEKVFLECVQDMDHENMFWYRQDPGLGLRLIYFSYDVKMKEKGDIPEGYSVSREKKERFSLILESASTNQTSMYLCASSWYGNNQPQHFGDGTRLSIL.

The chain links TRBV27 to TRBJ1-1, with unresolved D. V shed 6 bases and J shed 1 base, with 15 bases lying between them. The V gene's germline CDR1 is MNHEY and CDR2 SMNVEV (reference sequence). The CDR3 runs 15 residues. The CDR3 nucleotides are TGTGCCAGCAGAGGGCCGCGGGATAGGAACACTGAAGCTTTCTTT. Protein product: CASRGPRDRNTEAFF.

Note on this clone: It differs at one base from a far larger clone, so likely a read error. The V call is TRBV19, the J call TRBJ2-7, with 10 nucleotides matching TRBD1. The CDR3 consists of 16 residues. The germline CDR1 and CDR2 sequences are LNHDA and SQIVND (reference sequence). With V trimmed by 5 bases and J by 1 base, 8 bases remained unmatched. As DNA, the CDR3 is TGTGCCAGTAGTGTCACCAGGACAGGGGGTTCCTACGAGCAGTACTTC. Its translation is CASSVTRTGGSYEQYF.

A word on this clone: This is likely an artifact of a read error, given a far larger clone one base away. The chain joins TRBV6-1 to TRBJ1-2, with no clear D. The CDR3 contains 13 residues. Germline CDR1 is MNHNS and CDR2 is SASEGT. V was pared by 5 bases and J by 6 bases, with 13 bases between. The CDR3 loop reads CASSTVAEDGYTF. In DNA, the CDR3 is TGTGCCAGCAGTACAGTAGCGGAAGATGGCTACACCTTC.

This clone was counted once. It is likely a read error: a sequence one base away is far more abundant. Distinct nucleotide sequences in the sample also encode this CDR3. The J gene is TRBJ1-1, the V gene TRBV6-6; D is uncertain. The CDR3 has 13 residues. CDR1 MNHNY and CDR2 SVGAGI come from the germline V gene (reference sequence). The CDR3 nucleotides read TGTGCCAGCAGTTACTCTATCAGCACTGAAGCTTCCTTT. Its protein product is CASSYSISTEASF.

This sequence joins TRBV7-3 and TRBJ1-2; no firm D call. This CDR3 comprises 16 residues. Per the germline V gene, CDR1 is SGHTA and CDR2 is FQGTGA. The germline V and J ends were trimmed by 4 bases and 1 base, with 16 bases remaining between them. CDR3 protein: CASSSPWELINYGYTF. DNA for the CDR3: TGTGCCAGCAGCTCCCCCTGGGAGCTGATTAACTATGGCTACACCTTC.

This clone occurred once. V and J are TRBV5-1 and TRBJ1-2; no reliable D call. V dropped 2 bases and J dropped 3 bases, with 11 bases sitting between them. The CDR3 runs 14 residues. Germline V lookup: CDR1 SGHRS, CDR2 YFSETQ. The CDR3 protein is CASSLTQIDYGYTF. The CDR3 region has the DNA TGCGCCAGCAGCTTAACACAGATTGACTATGGCTACACCTTC.

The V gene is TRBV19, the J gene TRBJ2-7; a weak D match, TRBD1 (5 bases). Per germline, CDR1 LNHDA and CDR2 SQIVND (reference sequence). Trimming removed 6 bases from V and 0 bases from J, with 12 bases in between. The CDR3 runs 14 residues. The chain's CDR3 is CASSLDSRSYEQYF. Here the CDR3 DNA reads TGTGCCAGTAGCCTTGACAGTCGCTCCTACGAGCAGTACTTC.

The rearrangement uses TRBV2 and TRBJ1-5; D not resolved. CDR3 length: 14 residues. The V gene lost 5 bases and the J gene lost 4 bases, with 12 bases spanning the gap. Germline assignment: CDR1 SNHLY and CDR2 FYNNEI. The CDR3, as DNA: TGTGCCAGCAGTCCCTCAAGGGTAAATCAGCCCCAGCATTTT. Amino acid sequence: CASSPSRVNQPQHF. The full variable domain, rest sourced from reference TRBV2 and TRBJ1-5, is EPEVTQTPSHQVTQMGQEVILRCVPISNHLYFYWYRQILGQKVEFLVSFYNNEISEKSEIFDDQFSVERPDGSNFTLKIRSTKLEDSAMYFCASSPSRVNQPQHFGDGTRLSIL.

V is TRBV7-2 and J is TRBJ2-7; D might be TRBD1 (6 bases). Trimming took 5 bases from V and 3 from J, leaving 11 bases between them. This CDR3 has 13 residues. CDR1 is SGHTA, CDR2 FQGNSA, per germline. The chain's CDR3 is CASSPRTVYEQYF. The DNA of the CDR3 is TGTGCCAGCAGCCCCCGGACAGTCTACGAGCAGTACTTC.

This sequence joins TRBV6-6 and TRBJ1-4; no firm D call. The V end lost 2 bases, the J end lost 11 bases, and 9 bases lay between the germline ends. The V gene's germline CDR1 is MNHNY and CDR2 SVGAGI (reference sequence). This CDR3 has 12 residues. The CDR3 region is CASSYIRDKLFF. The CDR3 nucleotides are TGTGCCAGCAGTTACATCAGAGATAAACTGTTTTTT.

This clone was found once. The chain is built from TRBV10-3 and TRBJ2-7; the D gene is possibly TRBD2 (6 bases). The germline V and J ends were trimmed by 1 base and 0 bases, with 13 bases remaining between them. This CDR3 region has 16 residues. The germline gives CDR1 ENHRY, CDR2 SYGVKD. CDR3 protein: CAISELLGTVSYEQYF. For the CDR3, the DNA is TGTGCCATCAGTGAGTTGTTAGGGACTGTCTCCTACGAGCAGTACTTC.

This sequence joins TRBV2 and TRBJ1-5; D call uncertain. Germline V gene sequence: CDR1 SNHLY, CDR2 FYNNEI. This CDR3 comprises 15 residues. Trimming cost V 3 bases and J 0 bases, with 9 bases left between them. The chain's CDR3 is CASSERYYSNQPQHF. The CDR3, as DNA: TGTGCCAGCAGTGAGCGGTACTATAGCAATCAGCCCCAGCATTTT.